The 23 T cell receptor beta chains below were found in one sample sequenced in a study of shared clonotypes between healthy human individuals. Clones were sequenced by immunoSEQ multiplex PCR, and TCRdb holds only the in-frame ones, with some missing. The data show 600,000 to 800,000 clones, 72% seen once. Sequencing was done on a sample of memory CD4+ T cells sorted from blood. Subset reported: CD45RA-negative fraction. The receptors stem from a woman aged 25 to 39 in good health.

The chain couples TRBV5-1 to TRBJ2-7; 11 nucleotides agree with TRBD2. This CDR3 comprises 14 residues. Germline V gene sequence: CDR1 SGHRS, CDR2 YFSETQ. V gave up 4 bases and J gave up 7 bases; unmatched junction bases: 7. This chain's CDR3 is CASSRSGRAFEQYF. In DNA form, the CDR3 reads TGCGCCAGCAGCCGTAGCGGGAGGGCCTTTGAGCAGTACTTC.

The genes are TRBV5-1 and TRBJ2-3, with D possibly matching TRBD1 (5 bases). V dropped 4 bases and J dropped 3 bases, with 15 bases sitting between them. Germline assignment: CDR1 SGHRS and CDR2 YFSETQ. The CDR3 consists of 15 residues. In DNA, the CDR3 is TGCGCCAGCAGCAAAACCCAGGGCGCGACAGATACGCAGTATTTT. This translates into CASSKTQGATDTQYF.

Remarks on this clone: With only one base between it and a far larger clone, this is likely a read error. Additional DNA sequences in this sample encode the identical CDR3. V is TRBV6-4 and J is TRBJ2-1; 12 nucleotides agree with TRBD2. Germline V gene lookup returns CDR1 MRHNA and CDR2 SNTAGT. The CDR3 runs to 18 residues. This CDR3 is CASSPQPIGLAGNNEQFF. The CDR3 DNA is TGTGCCAGCAGTCCTCAACCCATCGGACTAGCGGGAAACAATGAGCAATTCTTC.

This clone occurred once. The rearrangement uses TRBV9 and TRBJ2-1; 11 positions match TRBD2. This CDR3 region has 14 residues. Germline assignment: CDR1 SGDLS and CDR2 YYNGEE. V shed 0 bases, J shed 9 bases, and the junction held 2 bases outside the gene matches. CDR3 nucleotides: TGTGCCAGCAGCGTAGAGCTAGCGGGAGGTGAGCAGTTCTTC. This encodes CASSVELAGGEQFF.

In its sample, this clone was seen a few times. This sequence joins TRBV9 and TRBJ2-1; D is undetermined. The germline gives CDR1 SGDLS, CDR2 YYNGEE. The CDR3 has 14 amino acids. V was clipped by 3 bases and J by 5 bases, with 12 bases between them. CDR3: CASSDRLVDNEQFF. CDR3 in DNA: TGTGCCAGCAGCGATAGATTAGTCGACAATGAGCAGTTCTTC.

This chain connects TRBV15 to TRBJ2-7, with D tentatively TRBD2 (6 bases). Germline V gene data show CDR1 as LNHNV and CDR2 as YYDKDF (reference sequence). This CDR3 has 13 amino acids. Trimming removed 9 bases at V and 2 bases at J, with 14 bases between. CDR3 in amino acids: CATRTRGAYEQYF. CDR3 sequence (DNA): TGTGCCACTCGGACACGCGGGGCCTACGAGCAGTACTTC.

The chain recombines TRBV13 with TRBJ2-2; TRBD2 might be the D (6 bases). Germline CDR1 and CDR2: PRHDT and FYEKMQ (reference sequence). The CDR3 extends over 17 amino acids. Trimming stripped 0 bases from V and 3 bases from J, with 14 bases between. CDR3 loop: CASSLGPASDHTGELFF. The CDR3 DNA reads TGTGCCAGCAGCTTAGGGCCGGCTAGCGACCACACCGGGGAGCTGTTTTTT. Combining the CDR3 with reference TRBV13 and TRBJ2-2 gives the whole variable domain AAGVIQSPRHLIKEKRETATLKCYPIPRHDTVYWYQQGPGQDPQFLISFYEKMQSDKGSIPDRFSAQQFSDYHSELNMSSLELGDSALYFCASSLGPASDHTGELFFGEGSRLTVL.

This clone has only a few counts. This chain connects TRBV6-5 to TRBJ2-3, with D unresolved. Trimming stripped 7 bases from V and 0 bases from J, with 5 bases between. The CDR3 sequence is 12 residues long. The germline gives CDR1 MNHEY, CDR2 SVGAGI. The CDR3 region has the DNA TGTGCCAGCACCGATAGCACAGATACGCAGTATTTT. Translated: CASTDSTDTQYF.

This chain connects TRBV7-9 to TRBJ1-1; D may be TRBD1 (5 bases). This CDR3 comprises 16 residues. V lost 5 bases and J lost 0, with 16 bases in between. Looked up from germline, CDR1 is SEHNR and CDR2 is FQNEAQ (reference sequence). CDR3 nucleotide sequence: TGTGCCAGCAGCCAAACCCGACAGTACATGAACACTGAAGCTTTCTTT. This translates into CASSQTRQYMNTEAFF.

This chain links TRBV28 with TRBJ2-3; 8 positions match TRBD1. The junction had 5 bases not matched to a gene; V was cut back by 6 bases and J by 0 bases. CDR1 is MDHEN and CDR2 is SYDVKM in the germline V gene. This CDR3 contains 15 residues. CDR3 DNA sequence: TGTGCCAGCAGCTTGACAGGGGCCAGCACAGATACGCAGTATTTT. Its protein is CASSLTGASTDTQYF.

This sequence joins TRBV27 and TRBJ2-5; no clear D gene. The CDR3 consists of 13 residues. Germline lookup yields CDR1 MNHEY and CDR2 SMNVEV (reference sequence). V dropped 4 bases and J dropped 4 bases, with 10 bases sitting between them. As DNA, the CDR3 is TGTGCCAGCAGTTCCAGAGTCGGAGAGACCCAGTACTTC. This codes for CASSSRVGETQYF.

V and J are TRBV7-9 and TRBJ2-1; 13 bases agree with TRBD2. The CDR3 sequence is 15 residues long. V gave up 4 bases and J gave up 7 bases; unmatched junction bases: 4. Germline values: CDR1 SEHNR, CDR2 FQNEAQ (reference sequence). Here the CDR3 reads CASSWGTSGMNEQFF. The CDR3 DNA is TGTGCCAGCAGCTGGGGGACTAGCGGGATGAATGAGCAGTTCTTC.

CDR3 sequence reads: CASTPGADRAYEQYF. DNA of the CDR3: TGTGCCAGCACCCCCGGGGCCGACAGGGCTTACGAGCAGTACTTC. This sequence joins TRBV9 and TRBJ2-7; 7 bases match TRBD1. Germline V gene data show CDR1 as SGDLS and CDR2 as YYNGEE. J lost 4 bases, V lost 6 bases, and 13 bases had no gene match. This CDR3 has 15 residues.

This clone has a handful of counts. The CDR3 spells CASSLAPGETQYF. CDR3 coding DNA: TGTGCCAGCAGCTTGGCGCCGGGAGAGACCCAGTACTTC. The chain uses TRBV5-4 and TRBJ2-5; D is undetermined. CDR1 and CDR2 (germline): SGHNT, YYREEE (reference sequence). V was clipped by 0 bases and J by 4 bases, with 7 bases between them. There are 13 residues in the CDR3.

This chain joins TRBV7-9 and TRBJ2-7, with 9 nucleotides matching TRBD2. Germline V gene data show CDR1 as SEHNR and CDR2 as FQNEAQ (reference sequence). The CDR3 is 14 amino acids. V dropped 5 bases and J dropped 4; count of bases not matched to a gene: 6. Written as DNA, the CDR3 is TGTGCCAGCAGCCCGAATAGCGGGAGTTACGAGCAGTACTTC. This codes for CASSPNSGSYEQYF.

J is TRBJ1-5 and V is TRBV11-1; 8 bases line up with TRBD1. Germline CDR1 SGHAT, CDR2 FQDESV (reference sequence). CDR3 length equals 16 residues. The J segment lost 4 bases and the V segment lost 4 bases, leaving 9 bases of the junction unmatched. The CDR3 reads CASSYGQGTRNQPQHF. CDR3 coding DNA: TGTGCCAGCAGCTACGGACAGGGCACTAGGAATCAGCCCCAGCATTTT. The full variable domain, in which reference TRBV11-1 and TRBJ1-5 provide the parts outside the CDR3, is EAEVAQSPRYKITEKSQAVAFWCDPISGHATLYWYRQILGQGPELLVQFQDESVVDDSQLPKDRFSAERLKGVDSTLKIQPAELGDSAMYLCASSYGQGTRNQPQHFGDGTRLSIL.

This clone turned up a few times. The V and J genes are TRBV19 and TRBJ2-1; 13 bases line up with TRBD2. Trimming at V came to 6 bases and at J to 9 bases, leaving 5 bases not matched to a gene. The CDR3 covers 14 residues. Germline CDR1 reads LNHDA; CDR2 reads SQIVND (reference sequence). The CDR3: CASRLAGGPGEQFF. The CDR3 region has the DNA TGTGCCAGTAGACTAGCGGGAGGGCCTGGTGAGCAGTTCTTC.

Remarks on this clone: Other DNA sequences of this sample code for an identical CDR3. The chain combines TRBV19 with TRBJ2-3; maybe TRBD1 (5 bases). With 5 bases removed from V and 4 bases from J, the gap between germline ends came to 10 bases. CDR3 length equals 13 residues. Per germline, CDR1 LNHDA and CDR2 SQIVND (reference sequence). The CDR3 loop is CASSPGRADTQYF. DNA of the CDR3: TGTGCCAGTAGTCCAGGGCGCGCAGATACGCAGTATTTT.

The chain couples TRBV25-1 to TRBJ2-3; 9 bases agree with TRBD2. Trimming cost V 5 bases and J 5 bases; bases outside gene matches: 11. The CDR3 consists of 16 residues. Per germline, CDR1 MGHDK and CDR2 SYGVNS. As DNA, the CDR3 is TGTGCCAGCAGTTTAGTAGCGGGAGCTCTCGGAGATACGCAGTATTTT. Protein product: CASSLVAGALGDTQYF.

This chain connects TRBV5-4 to TRBJ2-1; 11 nucleotides align to TRBD2. The CDR3 is 15 amino acids. CDR1 SGHNT and CDR2 YYREEE come from the germline V gene (reference sequence). V gave up 4 bases and J gave up 7 bases; unmatched junction bases: 7. In DNA form, the CDR3 reads TGTGCCAGCAGCGTAGCGGGAGGGCCGAGAAATGAGCAGTTCTTC. Protein: CASSVAGGPRNEQFF.

About this clone itself: Its ends do not fully match the called genes, so a read error is possible. The rearrangement joins TRBV18 to TRBJ1-5; D perhaps matches TRBD1 (6 bases). This CDR3 is 16 amino acids long. Germline V gene data show CDR1 as KGHSH and CDR2 as LQKENI. CDR3 DNA sequence: TGTGCCAGCTCACCTTGGACAGTAAATAGCAATCAGCCCCCGCATTTT. Protein sequence: CASSPWTVNSNQPPHF.

The rearrangement joins TRBV27 to TRBJ1-2; 8 positions agree with TRBD1. With 5 bases clipped from V and 7 bases from J, the junction kept 9 bases outside the gene matches. CDR1 is MNHEY, CDR2 SMNVEV, per germline (reference sequence). This CDR3 contains 14 residues. The CDR3 loop is CASSTDRERGGYTF. The DNA of the CDR3 is TGTGCCAGCAGTACGGACAGGGAAAGGGGTGGCTACACCTTC.

This clone was observed at least ten times. Other DNA variants within this sample encode the same CDR3. This chain links TRBV28 with TRBJ2-7; D may be TRBD2 (6 bases). V shed 2 bases and J shed 3 bases, with 8 bases lying between them. The CDR3 spans 13 residues. CDR1 MDHEN and CDR2 SYDVKM come from the germline V gene. CDR3 coding DNA: TGTGCCAGCAGTTTAGCGCGGGGCTACGAGCAGTACTTC. This codes for CASSLARGYEQYF.